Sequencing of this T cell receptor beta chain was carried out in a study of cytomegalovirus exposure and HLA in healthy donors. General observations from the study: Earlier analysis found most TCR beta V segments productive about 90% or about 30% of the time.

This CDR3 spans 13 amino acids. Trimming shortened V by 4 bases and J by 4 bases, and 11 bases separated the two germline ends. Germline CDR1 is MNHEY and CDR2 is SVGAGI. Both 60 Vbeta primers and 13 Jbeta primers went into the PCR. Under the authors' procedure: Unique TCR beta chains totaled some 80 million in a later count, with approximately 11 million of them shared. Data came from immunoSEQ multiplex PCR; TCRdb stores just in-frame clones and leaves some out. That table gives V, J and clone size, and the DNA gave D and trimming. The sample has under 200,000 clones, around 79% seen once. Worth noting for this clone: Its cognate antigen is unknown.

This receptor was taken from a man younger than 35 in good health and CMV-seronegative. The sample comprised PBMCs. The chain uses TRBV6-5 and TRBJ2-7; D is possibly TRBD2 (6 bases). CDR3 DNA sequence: TGTGCCAGCAGTTCACCTAGCGTTTACGAGCAGTACTTC. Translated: CASSSPSVYEQYF.